Described below is a single T cell receptor (beta chain) sequence and its context. The data were obtained in a study of T cells in localized non-small cell lung cancer. The assay was immunoSEQ multiplex PCR, and TCRdb's table has in-frame clones only and misses some. The sample includes just under 80,000 clones, 80% of them seen just once. V was clipped by 6 bases and J by 0 bases; unmatched bases: 5. The CDR3 is made up of 14 amino acids. Per germline, CDR1 SGHTA and CDR2 FQGNSA. This receptor was taken from a female donor over 55 with stage I lung adenocarcinoma. The chain recombines TRBV7-2 with TRBJ2-7; TRBD1 matches 7 bases. Sequencing used peripheral blood, obtained before any cancer treatment. CDR3 bases: TGTGCCAGCAGTTCCGGGACAGTCTCCTACGAGCAGTACTTC. It is translated as CASSSGTVSYEQYF.